Listed below are T cell receptor beta chains from one sample, sequenced in a study of shared clonotypes between healthy human individuals. Profiling relied on immunoSEQ multiplex PCR, and the TCRdb table lists in-frame clones only, not all of them. Found here are fewer than 850,000 clones, about 90% of them singletons; the top ten hold more than 30%. The specimen was memory CD8+ T cells from PBMCs. All receptors come from a man between 18 and 35 years old in good health. Some clones in this sample may be carry-over from other donors' samples. CDR3s include the opening cysteine and the closing phenylalanine or tryptophan. Fields, in order: CDR3 DNA, CDR3 protein, clone size, J gene, CDR3 length, D gene, V gene. D genes are given only for firm matches. Clone size is stated in some rows and not others, as once, few, many or a class when expanded.

CDR3nt: TGTGCCAGCAGCGATAGCGGGAGGGCTACAGATACGCAGTATTTT
CDR3aa: CASSDSGRATDTQYF
abundance: NA
j_gene: TRBJ2-3
len: 15
d_gene: TRBD2
v_gene: TRBV6-5

CDR3nt: TGTGCCAGCAGCTTAGGGGGTCAGGGAAAAAACATTCAGTACTTC
CDR3aa: CASSLGGQGKNIQYF
abundance: NA
j_gene: TRBJ2-4
len: 15
d_gene: NA
v_gene: TRBV11-2

CDR3nt: TGTGCCAGCAGCGTAGACCGAGCGAACACTGAAGCTTTCTTT
CDR3aa: CASSVDRANTEAFF
abundance: many
j_gene: TRBJ1-1
len: 14
d_gene: NA
v_gene: TRBV9

CDR3nt: TGTGCCAGCAGCTTTATGGGCGTTTCCTACGAGCAGTACTTC
CDR3aa: CASSFMGVSYEQYF
abundance: NA
j_gene: TRBJ2-7
len: 14
d_gene: NA
v_gene: TRBV11-2

CDR3nt: TGTGCCAGCAGTGAAACAGGGTGGGACACTGAAGCTTTCTTT
CDR3aa: CASSETGWDTEAFF
abundance: NA
j_gene: TRBJ1-1
len: 14
d_gene: NA
v_gene: TRBV27

CDR3nt: TGCAGCGTTAATAGGAGAGGAACGTTGAACACTGAAGCTTTCTTT
CDR3aa: CSVNRRGTLNTEAFF
abundance: NA
j_gene: TRBJ1-1
len: 15
d_gene: NA
v_gene: TRBV29-1

CDR3nt: TGTGCCAGCAGAATCACCCGGGACGCAAAGTGGGAGACCCAGTACTTC
CDR3aa: CASRITRDAKWETQYF
abundance: NA
j_gene: TRBJ2-5
len: 16
d_gene: NA
v_gene: TRBV27

CDR3nt: TGTGCCAGCAGCAGCGGACACGGAGAGGAGCAGTACTTC
CDR3aa: CASSSGHGEEQYF
abundance: NA
j_gene: TRBJ2-7
len: 13
d_gene: NA
v_gene: TRBV5-4

CDR3nt: TGTGCCAGCAGTGTCCGGGACAGGAACACCGGGGAGCTGTTTTTT
CDR3aa: CASSVRDRNTGELFF
abundance: NA
j_gene: TRBJ2-2
len: 15
d_gene: TRBD1
v_gene: TRBV28

CDR3nt: TGTGCCAGCAGTCTATTAATGAACACTGAAGCTTTCTTT
CDR3aa: CASSLLMNTEAFF
abundance: NA
j_gene: TRBJ1-1
len: 13
d_gene: NA
v_gene: TRBV28

CDR3nt: TGTGCCAGCAGGCCCAAGGGGGGTCAGCCCCAGCATTTT
CDR3aa: CASRPKGGQPQHF
abundance: NA
j_gene: TRBJ1-5
len: 13
d_gene: NA
v_gene: TRBV27

CDR3nt: TGTGCCAGCAGACTCAGCGTCGCCTACAATGAGCAGTTCTTC
CDR3aa: CASRLSVAYNEQFF
abundance: few
j_gene: TRBJ2-1
len: 14
d_gene: NA
v_gene: TRBV6-5

CDR3nt: TGTGCCAGCAGTTTAAGGGCCGAGGGCTACGAGCAGTACTTC
CDR3aa: CASSLRAEGYEQYF
abundance: NA
j_gene: TRBJ2-7
len: 14
d_gene: NA
v_gene: TRBV27

CDR3nt: TGTGCCAGCAGTTTATCGAGGGGTGGTGAAAAACTGTTTTTT
CDR3aa: CASSLSRGGEKLFF
abundance: NA
j_gene: TRBJ1-4
len: 14
d_gene: NA
v_gene: TRBV27

CDR3nt: TGTGCCAGCAGTTTTCAGGGGGGATTGTGGACTGAAGCTTTCTTT
CDR3aa: CASSFQGGLWTEAFF
abundance: few
j_gene: TRBJ1-1
len: 15
d_gene: TRBD1
v_gene: TRBV27

CDR3nt: TGTGCCAGCAACGGAGGGATCGGGGCGGAAGCTTTCTTT
CDR3aa: CASNGGIGAEAFF
abundance: NA
j_gene: TRBJ1-1
len: 13
d_gene: NA
v_gene: TRBV6-5

CDR3nt: TGTGCCAGCCAACAGGGCATCACAGATACGCAGTATTTT
CDR3aa: CASQQGITDTQYF
abundance: NA
j_gene: TRBJ2-3
len: 13
d_gene: NA
v_gene: TRBV6-1

CDR3nt: TGTGCCAGCAGCTCATCCTTTGGGGACAGTGGACGACAGCCCCAGCATTTT
CDR3aa: CASSSSFGDSGRQPQHF
abundance: NA
j_gene: TRBJ1-5
len: 17
d_gene: TRBD1
v_gene: TRBV13

CDR3nt: TGCGCCAGCAGCCAAGGAAGCTCTTATGGCTACACCTTC
CDR3aa: CASSQGSSYGYTF
abundance: NA
j_gene: TRBJ1-2
len: 13
d_gene: NA
v_gene: TRBV4-3

CDR3nt: TGTGCCAGCAGCTTAGACCCCTCTAGCGGGAGGTTCACCGGGGAGCTGTTTTTT
CDR3aa: CASSLDPSSGRFTGELFF
abundance: once
j_gene: TRBJ2-2
len: 18
d_gene: TRBD2
v_gene: TRBV11-2

CDR3nt: TGTGCCAGCAGCTTAGGGGAGAAAAACATTCAGTACTTC
CDR3aa: CASSLGEKNIQYF
abundance: NA
j_gene: TRBJ2-4
len: 13
d_gene: NA
v_gene: TRBV7-6

CDR3nt: TGTGCCATCATGGGCGAGGGGGAGCAGTTCTTC
CDR3aa: CAIMGEGEQFF
abundance: NA
j_gene: TRBJ2-1
len: 11
d_gene: NA
v_gene: TRBV10-3

CDR3nt: TGTGCCAGCAGCGCCTCGGGACTAGGTACATACGAGCAGTACTTC
CDR3aa: CASSASGLGTYEQYF
abundance: few
j_gene: TRBJ2-7
len: 15
d_gene: TRBD2
v_gene: TRBV9

CDR3nt: TGTGCCAGCAGCCAGGGCGGGAGTAGTTACGAGCAGTACTTC
CDR3aa: CASSQGGSSYEQYF
abundance: NA
j_gene: TRBJ2-7
len: 14
d_gene: TRBD2
v_gene: TRBV4-2

CDR3nt: TGTGCCAGCAGCCCCAAGGTTAGTACTGAAGCTTTCTTT
CDR3aa: CASSPKVSTEAFF
abundance: NA
j_gene: TRBJ1-1
len: 13
d_gene: NA
v_gene: TRBV5-6

CDR3nt: TGTGCCAGCAGCTTAAATGATGATAGTTCCTACGAGCAGTACTTC
CDR3aa: CASSLNDDSSYEQYF
abundance: NA
j_gene: TRBJ2-7
len: 15
d_gene: NA
v_gene: TRBV11-2

CDR3nt: TGCGCCAGCAGCCATCCGGGACCCCATCACGAGCAGTACTTC
CDR3aa: CASSHPGPHHEQYF
abundance: NA
j_gene: TRBJ2-7
len: 14
d_gene: NA
v_gene: TRBV4-1

CDR3nt: TGTGCCAGCAGTCCGCCAAGCTCCTACGAGCAGTACTTC
CDR3aa: CASSPPSSYEQYF
abundance: NA
j_gene: TRBJ2-7
len: 13
d_gene: NA
v_gene: TRBV27

CDR3nt: TGTGCCAGCAGCCCCTGGGGGGGAATGAACACTGAAGCTTTCTTT
CDR3aa: CASSPWGGMNTEAFF
abundance: once
j_gene: TRBJ1-1
len: 15
d_gene: NA
v_gene: TRBV7-8

CDR3nt: TGTGCCAGTAGTATTTGGGGGGCGACTGAAGCTTTCTTT
CDR3aa: CASSIWGATEAFF
abundance: few
j_gene: TRBJ1-1
len: 13
d_gene: NA
v_gene: TRBV19

CDR3nt: TGTGCCAGCAGCCAAGTGGGGCTTATGAACACTGAAGCTTTCTTT
CDR3aa: CASSQVGLMNTEAFF
abundance: NA
j_gene: TRBJ1-1
len: 15
d_gene: NA
v_gene: TRBV14

CDR3nt: TGTGCCAGCAGTTACTCGGCGGTCGGGAAGTCCGGGGAGCTGTTTTTT
CDR3aa: CASSYSAVGKSGELFF
abundance: NA
j_gene: TRBJ2-2
len: 16
d_gene: NA
v_gene: TRBV6-6

CDR3nt: TGTGCCAGCAGCTTGGACAGGGCAAACACTGAAGCTTTCTTT
CDR3aa: CASSLDRANTEAFF
abundance: NA
j_gene: TRBJ1-1
len: 14
d_gene: NA
v_gene: TRBV5-6

CDR3nt: TGTGCCAGCTCACCAAATCGGGTACTCTCTGGGGCCAACGTCCTGACTTTC
CDR3aa: CASSPNRVLSGANVLTF
abundance: NA
j_gene: TRBJ2-6
len: 17
d_gene: NA
v_gene: TRBV18

CDR3nt: TGTGCCAGCAGCCCGTCTCCGTACATTGGAGATACGCAGTATTTT
CDR3aa: CASSPSPYIGDTQYF
abundance: NA
j_gene: TRBJ2-3
len: 15
d_gene: NA
v_gene: TRBV28

CDR3nt: TGTGCCAGCAGCCTGCGAGGGACTACCTACGAGCAGTACTTC
CDR3aa: CASSLRGTTYEQYF
abundance: NA
j_gene: TRBJ2-7
len: 14
d_gene: TRBD2
v_gene: TRBV13

CDR3nt: TGTGCCAGCAGTTTATTGGGGGGTTTTCAGCCCCAGCATTTT
CDR3aa: CASSLLGGFQPQHF
abundance: NA
j_gene: TRBJ1-5
len: 14
d_gene: NA
v_gene: TRBV27

CDR3nt: TGTGCCAGTAGTATAGGCGCAGGATATGGAAACACCATATATTTT
CDR3aa: CASSIGAGYGNTIYF
abundance: NA
j_gene: TRBJ1-3
len: 15
d_gene: NA
v_gene: TRBV19

CDR3nt: TGTGCCAGCAGCTTAGCATGGGTAAACACTGAAGCTTTCTTT
CDR3aa: CASSLAWVNTEAFF
abundance: once
j_gene: TRBJ1-1
len: 14
d_gene: NA
v_gene: TRBV7-9

CDR3nt: TGCAGCGTTCTTCCCATGGGTGGCTACACCTTC
CDR3aa: CSVLPMGGYTF
abundance: NA
j_gene: TRBJ1-2
len: 11
d_gene: NA
v_gene: TRBV29-1

CDR3nt: TGTGCCAGCAGGCGGACAGGGGGCTCTGGAAACACCATATATTTT
CDR3aa: CASRRTGGSGNTIYF
abundance: NA
j_gene: TRBJ1-3
len: 15
d_gene: TRBD1
v_gene: TRBV28

CDR3nt: TGCAGTGCTAGAAGAGAGACCCAGTACTTC
CDR3aa: CSARRETQYF
abundance: NA
j_gene: TRBJ2-5
len: 10
d_gene: NA
v_gene: TRBV20-1

CDR3nt: TGTGCCAGCAGTTTAGAGGGGGCGTTCCAAGAGACCCAGTACTTC
CDR3aa: CASSLEGAFQETQYF
abundance: NA
j_gene: TRBJ2-5
len: 15
d_gene: TRBD1
v_gene: TRBV28

CDR3nt: TGTGCCAGTAGTATGCTAGCGGGAACCTACGAGCAGTACTTC
CDR3aa: CASSMLAGTYEQYF
abundance: NA
j_gene: TRBJ2-7
len: 14
d_gene: TRBD2
v_gene: TRBV19

CDR3nt: TGTGCCAGCAGTTTGGGCGGGAGGGGAGAGACCCAGTACTTC
CDR3aa: CASSLGGRGETQYF
abundance: once
j_gene: TRBJ2-5
len: 14
d_gene: TRBD2
v_gene: TRBV6-5

CDR3nt: TGTGCCAGCAGCAAGACTAGCAGCTACGAGCAGTACTTC
CDR3aa: CASSKTSSYEQYF
abundance: NA
j_gene: TRBJ2-7
len: 13
d_gene: TRBD2
v_gene: TRBV5-5

CDR3nt: TGTGCCAGCAGCCGATCGATGACGGACTACAATGAGCAGTTCTTC
CDR3aa: CASSRSMTDYNEQFF
abundance: once
j_gene: TRBJ2-1
len: 15
d_gene: NA
v_gene: TRBV7-8

CDR3nt: TGTGCCAGCAGTTTTCGGGACAAGGCCTACGAGCAGTACTTC
CDR3aa: CASSFRDKAYEQYF
abundance: NA
j_gene: TRBJ2-7
len: 14
d_gene: NA
v_gene: TRBV28

CDR3nt: TGTGCCAGCTCATGGGGGAGCCACCACAGGTTTTATGAAAAACTGTTTTTT
CDR3aa: CASSWGSHHRFYEKLFF
abundance: NA
j_gene: TRBJ1-4
len: 17
d_gene: NA
v_gene: TRBV18